The 8 T cell receptor beta chains given below trace back to one sample, sequenced in a study of blood T cell repertoires in COVID-19. The assay was immunoSEQ multiplex PCR, and TCRdb's table has in-frame clones only and misses some. The table has a few hundred thousand clones, approximately 88% seen once. Sequenced: peripheral blood. Source of these receptors: a woman aged 30 to 39 with COVID-19, enrolled during active disease.

The rearrangement links TRBV27 to TRBJ1-1; TRBD1 might be the D (6 bases). The CDR3 length is 15 residues. V gave up 3 bases and J gave up 2 bases, with 13 bases separating them. Germline CDR1 and CDR2: MNHEY and SMNVEV (reference sequence). Here the CDR3 reads CASSFGGQLNTEAFF. For the CDR3, the DNA is TGTGCCAGCAGTTTCGGCGGACAGCTAAACACTGAAGCTTTCTTT.

The chain has TRBV27 and TRBJ2-5, with 8 bases that match TRBD2. With V trimmed by 3 bases and J by 5 bases, 8 bases remained unmatched. This CDR3 spans 15 amino acids. Per germline, CDR1 MNHEY and CDR2 SMNVEV (reference sequence). The CDR3 spells CASSFNGGGDETQYF. The CDR3 DNA reads TGTGCCAGCAGTTTCAACGGGGGGGGCGATGAGACCCAGTACTTC.

The gene calls are TRBV5-1 and TRBJ2-1; weak D call: TRBD2 (7 bases). Germline CDR1 and CDR2: SGHRS and YFSETQ. The V gene lost 3 bases and the J gene lost 2 bases, with 18 bases spanning the gap. This CDR3 has 17 residues. CDR3 DNA: TGCGCCAGCAGCTCACAGGTCCCGGGGGGCCCCTACAATGAGCAGTTCTTC. It encodes CASSSQVPGGPYNEQFF.

The gene calls are TRBV6-1 and TRBJ2-1, with TRBD2 matching 14 bases. Germline V gives CDR1 MNHNS, CDR2 SASEGT. The J segment lost 7 bases and the V segment lost 3 bases, leaving 2 bases of the junction unmatched. This CDR3 has 15 residues. The CDR3 DNA sequence: TGTGCCAGCAGTGACGGGACTAGCGGGGGAAATGAGCAGTTCTTC. Its translation: CASSDGTSGGNEQFF.

The chain recombines TRBV18 with TRBJ1-1; D gene unclear. Trimming left V 2 bases short and J 0 bases short, with 10 bases between. The CDR3 is made up of 15 amino acids. Looked up from germline, CDR1 is KGHSH and CDR2 is LQKENI. CDR3 sequence reads: CASSPGPWMNTEAFF. For the CDR3, the DNA is TGTGCCAGCTCACCAGGGCCATGGATGAACACTGAAGCTTTCTTT.

The rearrangement uses TRBV5-1 and TRBJ1-3, with D hard to call. V dropped 0 bases and J dropped 2 bases, with 6 bases sitting between them. The CDR3 is 14 residues long. CDR1 is SGHRS and CDR2 is YFSETQ in the germline V gene. As DNA, the CDR3 is TGCGCCAGCAGCTTGGGAGGCCCTGGAAACACCATATATTTT. As protein: CASSLGGPGNTIYF. The variable domain in full, completed from reference TRBV5-1 and TRBJ1-3, reads KAGVTQTPRYLIKTRGQQVTLSCSPISGHRSVSWYQQTPGQGLQFLFEYFSETQRNKGNFPGRFSGRQFSNSRSEMNVSTLELGDSALYLCASSLGGPGNTIYFGEGSWLTVV.

The genes are TRBV12-3 or TRBV12-4 and TRBJ1-4, with TRBD1 matching 7 bases. The CDR3 is 13 amino acids. The trim removed 7 bases at V and 12 bases at J, leaving 11 bases unmatched. CDR3 DNA sequence: TGTGCCAGCACCCATACCGGGAGGGGGCAACTGTTTTTT. Translated: CASTHTGRGQLFF.

The chain is built from TRBV7-2 and TRBJ2-5; 7 nucleotides line up with TRBD1. This CDR3 region has 16 residues. The trim removed 0 bases at V and 8 bases at J, leaving 12 bases unmatched. Germline loops: CDR1 SGHTA, CDR2 FQGNSA. The CDR3: CASSLARTGGKGTQYF. The CDR3 DNA follows: TGTGCCAGCAGCTTAGCGAGGACAGGTGGCAAAGGAACCCAGTACTTC.